Presented here are 28 T cell receptor beta chains from one specimen sequenced in a study of blood T cell repertoires in COVID-19. The protocol was immunoSEQ multiplex PCR, while the TCRdb copy is restricted to in-frame clones and leaves out a portion. The data contain over 250,000 clones, roughly 87% of them seen just once; the ten biggest clones take up 0.65% to 0.9%. Sequenced: peripheral blood. The receptors derive from a young woman with acute or convalescent COVID-19.

The rearrangement uses TRBV2 and TRBJ1-5; D remains unclear. The germline gives CDR1 SNHLY, CDR2 FYNNEI. The CDR3 runs to 11 residues. Trimming shortened V by 5 bases and J by 5 bases, and 4 bases separated the two germline ends. In nucleotides, the CDR3 is TGTGCCAGCAGTCTCGATCAGCCCCAGCATTTT. This encodes CASSLDQPQHF.

The chain employs TRBV24-1 and TRBJ2-5; D gene unclear. Germline V gives CDR1 KGHDR, CDR2 SFDVKD. The CDR3 totals 13 residues. Trimming shortened V by 7 bases and J by 1 base, and 9 bases separated the two germline ends. The CDR3 sequence is CATRSSGQETQYF. The DNA for the CDR3 is TGTGCCACCAGATCTAGTGGCCAAGAGACCCAGTACTTC.

V and J are TRBV19 and TRBJ1-2, with TRBD1 as a possible D gene (6 bases). Trimming shortened V by 8 bases and J by 6 bases, and 10 bases separated the two germline ends. Germline V gene data show CDR1 as LNHDA and CDR2 as SQIVND (reference sequence). This CDR3 comprises 11 residues. CDR3 sequence reads: CASDQGNGYTF. The DNA for the CDR3 is TGTGCCAGTGACCAGGGGAATGGCTACACCTTC.

The chain recombines TRBV4-3 with TRBJ2-1; 8 nucleotides align to TRBD2. This CDR3 comprises 16 residues. The V gene's germline CDR1 is LGHNA and CDR2 YSLEER. The V and J ends lost 0 bases and 3 bases, in that order; junction bases with no gene match: 4. The DNA for the CDR3 is TGCGCCAGCAGCCAAGATAGGGGACTAGGCTACAATGAGCAGTTCTTC. Translating gives CASSQDRGLGYNEQFF.

Only one count was recorded for this clone. The genes are TRBV6-2 or TRBV6-3 and TRBJ2-3; 9 bases fit TRBD2. Germline CDR1 MNHEY, CDR2 SVGEGT. The CDR3 runs to 16 residues. V lost 2 bases, J lost 4 bases, and 7 bases stayed unmatched. CDR3 region: CASSYIAGALADTQYF. As DNA, the CDR3 is TGTGCCAGCAGTTACATAGCGGGAGCTCTCGCAGATACGCAGTATTTT.

The chain employs TRBV7-2 and TRBJ2-3; D is perhaps TRBD1 (5 bases). Germline lookup yields CDR1 SGHTA and CDR2 FQGNSA. The CDR3 consists of 17 residues. V was clipped by 5 bases and J by 0 bases, with 18 bases between them. CDR3 in amino acids: CASSPGGALYSTDTQYF. The DNA for the CDR3 is TGTGCCAGCAGCCCCGGTGGGGCCCTATATAGCACAGATACGCAGTATTTT.

This clone has just a few counts. The chain employs TRBV30 and TRBJ1-4; 7 bases are a match to TRBD1. This CDR3 has 16 residues. The V segment lost 6 bases and the J segment 3 bases; nucleotides outside the gene matches: 13. Germline CDR1 is GTSNPN and CDR2 is SVGIG (reference sequence). The CDR3 reads CACNPKAGGSNEKLFF. Written as DNA, the CDR3 is TGTGCCTGTAATCCCAAAGCAGGGGGTTCTAATGAAAAACTGTTTTTT.

The chain combines TRBV27 with TRBJ1-5; D gene unclear. Trimming removed 3 bases at V and 10 bases at J, with 28 bases between. Looked up from germline, CDR1 is MNHEY and CDR2 is SMNVEV (reference sequence). The CDR3 has 18 amino acids. In DNA form, the CDR3 reads TGTGCCAGCAGTTTGCGATTGGGTAAAACTTGCTGTCGGAGACCCCAGCATTTT. This translates into CASSLRLGKTCCRRPQHF.

This chain connects TRBV27 to TRBJ2-3; D gene unclear. V lost 3 bases to trimming and J lost 2 bases, with 12 bases between them. Germline-derived CDR1 and CDR2 are MNHEY and SMNVEV (reference sequence). The CDR3 spans 15 residues. The CDR3 nucleotides are TGTGCCAGCAGTTTGTGGGCGCCCAACACAGATACGCAGTATTTT. Residues: CASSLWAPNTDTQYF.

This chain links TRBV18 with TRBJ2-1; TRBD1 might be the D (6 bases). The CDR3 length is 13 residues. CDR1 and CDR2 from the germline V gene are KGHSH and LQKENI. V dropped 3 bases and J dropped 4 bases, with 7 bases sitting between them. The chain's CDR3 is CASSPTGYNEQFF. The CDR3 DNA reads as TGTGCCAGCTCACCTACAGGGTACAATGAGCAGTTCTTC. Complete variable domain (other parts from reference TRBV18 and TRBJ2-1): NAGVMQNPRHLVRRRGQEARLRCSPMKGHSHVYWYRQLPEEGLKFMVYLQKENIIDESGMPKERFSAEFPKEGPSILRIQQVVRGDSAAYFCASSPTGYNEQFFGPGTRLTVL.

The rearrangement joins TRBV30 to TRBJ2-1, with 9 bases identical to TRBD1. Germline V lookup: CDR1 GTSNPN, CDR2 SVGIG (reference sequence). J lost 4 bases, V lost 2 bases, and 12 bases had no gene match. This CDR3 comprises 17 residues. CDR3 sequence: CAWSPPRQGVRYNEQFF. In DNA form, the CDR3 reads TGTGCCTGGAGTCCCCCCCGACAGGGGGTTCGGTACAATGAGCAGTTCTTC.

V and J are TRBV13 and TRBJ2-5, with D unclear. The V end lost 5 bases, the J end lost 9 bases, and 16 bases lay between the germline ends. Germline CDR1 reads PRHDT; CDR2 reads FYEKMQ (reference sequence). This CDR3 is built from 13 residues. This CDR3 is CASSLKTTTSQYF. In nucleotides, the CDR3 is TGTGCCAGCAGCCTAAAAACCACCACGTCCCAGTACTTC.

This chain connects TRBV12-5 to TRBJ1-1; possibly TRBD1 for D (6 bases). Germline V gene lookup returns CDR1 LGHNT and CDR2 FRNRAP. The CDR3 runs to 11 residues. The V gene lost 7 bases and the J gene lost 7 bases, with 10 bases spanning the gap. CDR3 protein: CASASDSEAFF. The CDR3 DNA sequence: TGTGCTAGTGCTTCGGACAGTGAAGCTTTCTTT. The full variable domain, completed using reference TRBV12-5 and TRBJ1-1, is DARVTQTPRHKVTEMGQEVTMRCQPILGHNTVFWYRQTMMQGLELLAYFRNRAPLDDSGMPKDRFSAEMPDATLATLKIQPSEPRDSAVYFCASASDSEAFFGQGTRLTVV.

The rearrangement joins TRBV7-5 to TRBJ2-7; TRBD2 is the table's D call, not checked against the DNA. TRBV7-5 is a known pseudogene. This CDR3 spans 17 amino acids. CDR3 sequence reads: CARSPFHRELGYYEQYF. In DNA form, the CDR3 reads TGTGCCAGAAGCCCATTCCACCGGGAGCTAGGGTACTACGAGCAGTACTTC.

This clone was seen a single time. The chain has TRBV30 and TRBJ1-2, with 9 bases identical to TRBD1. CDR3 length: 13 amino acids. The germline V gene has CDR1 GTSNPN and CDR2 SVGIG (reference sequence). Here the CDR3 reads CAATGGASSGYTF. CDR3 nucleotides: TGTGCTGCTACAGGGGGCGCTTCTAGTGGCTACACCTTC.

This clone was seen more than once but under ten times. This rearrangement joins TRBV27 to TRBJ2-7; 8 positions match TRBD2. CDR3 length: 14 residues. Germline CDR1 MNHEY, CDR2 SMNVEV (reference sequence). J gave up 4 bases and V 4 bases, and 6 bases lay outside the gene matches. CDR3 bases: TGTGCCAGCAGTTCGTCTAGCGGGCCTTACGAGCAGTACTTC. Its protein product is CASSSSSGPYEQYF.

This clone has only a few counts. For the CDR3, the DNA is TGTGCCTGGTACTACAGGGGGGGCAACACTGAAGCTTTCTTT. This codes for CAWYYRGGNTEAFF. The V call is TRBV30, the J call TRBJ1-1; 8 nucleotides align to TRBD1. Germline V gene lookup returns CDR1 GTSNPN and CDR2 SVGIG (reference sequence). V trimming: 5 bases; J trimming: 2 bases; junction bases outside the gene matches: 7. The CDR3 is made up of 14 amino acids.

In its sample, this clone was seen once. The rearrangement joins TRBV7-9 to TRBJ2-2, with TRBD1 matching over 10 bases. V was clipped by 6 bases and J by 3 bases; unmatched bases: 7. The CDR3 consists of 16 residues. Germline values: CDR1 SEHNR, CDR2 FQNEAQ (reference sequence). The CDR3 protein is CASSYPGTGDTGELFF. CDR3 in DNA: TGTGCCAGCAGTTACCCCGGGACAGGGGACACCGGGGAGCTGTTTTTT.

V is TRBV25-1 and J is TRBJ1-2, with 9 bases fitting TRBD1. In germline, CDR1 is MGHDK, CDR2 SYGVNS. V gave up 3 bases and J gave up 4 bases; unmatched junction bases: 6. There are 15 residues in the CDR3. DNA for the CDR3: TGTGCCAGCAGTGAGGGGACAGGGTGGGTCTATGGCTACACCTTC. It encodes CASSEGTGWVYGYTF.

V and J are TRBV4-3 and TRBJ2-1; tentatively, D is TRBD2 (6 bases). Germline-derived CDR1 and CDR2 are LGHNA and YSLEER. The CDR3 has 17 amino acids. V shed 0 bases and J shed 6 bases, with 18 bases lying between them. The CDR3 DNA follows: TGCGCCAGCAGCCAAGAACTGGGCGGGATGGGGGGCAATGAGCAGTTCTTC. Its translation: CASSQELGGMGGNEQFF.

V usage is TRBV19 and J usage is TRBJ2-1; 8 bases agree with TRBD1. Germline lookup yields CDR1 LNHDA and CDR2 SQIVND (reference sequence). This CDR3 region has 13 residues. V dropped 8 bases and J dropped 6; count of bases not matched to a gene: 6. CDR3 region: CASGVTGGNEQFF. The CDR3 region has the DNA TGTGCCAGTGGGGTCACAGGGGGCAATGAGCAGTTCTTC.

This chain connects TRBV6-5 to TRBJ2-7, with TRBD2 matching over 7 bases. The J segment lost 2 bases and the V segment lost 5 bases, leaving 9 bases of the junction unmatched. Germline V CDR1 and CDR2: MNHEY, SVGAGI. This CDR3 spans 15 amino acids. The CDR3 here is CASSPGEGDPYEQYF. In DNA, the CDR3 is TGTGCCAGCAGTCCCGGGGAGGGAGATCCCTACGAGCAGTACTTC.

CDR3 sequence: CASSVTDWQETQYF. CDR3 coding DNA: TGCGCCAGCAGTGTGACTGATTGGCAAGAGACCCAGTACTTC. The chain recombines TRBV10-2 with TRBJ2-5; D is unresolved. V was clipped by 4 bases and J by 2 bases, with 11 bases between them. CDR1 WSHSY and CDR2 SAAADI come from the germline V gene. The CDR3 length is 14 residues.

V is TRBV29-1 and J is TRBJ2-3; perhaps TRBD2 as D (7 bases). The germline V gene has CDR1 SQVTM and CDR2 ANQGSEA. Deletions cut 7 bases from V and 6 bases from J, with 20 bases between. The CDR3 contains 14 residues. The chain's CDR3 is CSARIGGPGDTQYF. The CDR3 DNA follows: TGCAGCGCCCGTATCGGGGGGCCGGGGGATACGCAGTATTTT.

The CDR3 DNA reads TGTGCCAGCAGCCAAGAGGGTCACAGGGGTATTCCCTACAATGAGCAGTTCTTC. This translates into CASSQEGHRGIPYNEQFF. The V call is TRBV3-1 (or the pseudogene TRBV3-2), the J call TRBJ2-1; 7 nucleotides match TRBD1. Germline trimming cut 0 bases from V and 2 bases from J; bases unmatched to any gene: 10. Germline V gene sequence: CDR1 LGHDT, CDR2 YNNKEL (reference sequence). The length of the CDR3 is 18 residues.

This clone was recorded only once. The CDR3 coding sequence is TGTGCCAGTAGTATAGGGGCTAGCGGAGCGAACACCGGGGAGCTGTTTTTT. Translating gives CASSIGASGANTGELFF. V is TRBV19 and J is TRBJ2-2; TRBD2 matches 7 bases. Germline trimming cut 1 base from V and 0 bases from J; bases unmatched to any gene: 5. Germline CDR1 reads LNHDA; CDR2 reads SQIVND (reference sequence). The CDR3 spans 17 residues.

The chain uses TRBV21-1 and TRBJ2-3; no check of the table's D call, TRBD2, against the DNA was made. TRBV21-1 is a listed pseudogene. This CDR3 region has 17 residues. CDR3 protein: CASSTQTSGYSTDTQYF. The CDR3 nucleotides read TGTGCCAGCAGCACACAGACTAGCGGATATAGCACAGATACGCAGTATTTT.

This sequence joins TRBV15 and TRBJ2-7; TRBD1 might be the D (6 bases). V was pared by 1 base and J by 7 bases, with 8 bases between. The germline V gene has CDR1 LNHNV and CDR2 YYDKDF (reference sequence). The CDR3 has 12 residues. CDR3 protein: CATSRGGREQYF. The CDR3 region has the DNA TGTGCCACCAGCAGAGGGGGGCGGGAGCAGTACTTC.